The 5 T cell receptor beta chains given below trace back to one sample, sequenced in a study of monozygotic twins with cystic fibrosis. Clones were sequenced by immunoSEQ multiplex PCR, and TCRdb holds only the in-frame ones, with some missing. The sample lists around 34,000 clones, around 65% seen once, with less than 0.9% in the top ten. Material: blood. The source of these receptors is a girl between 10 and 17 years old with cystic fibrosis.

The CDR3 DNA is TGCAGCGTTGAAGTGGTAGCGGGTTCCTACAATGAGCAGTTCTTC. Translation gives CSVEVVAGSYNEQFF. The V and J genes are TRBV29-1 and TRBJ2-1, with 7 bases aligning to TRBD2. Losses at the gene ends were 1 base for V and 1 base for J; bases not matched to a gene: 4. The CDR3 has 15 residues. Germline values: CDR1 SQVTM, CDR2 ANQGSEA.

This clone was seen a few times. The rearrangement uses TRBV29-1 and TRBJ2-4; possible D gene TRBD1, 5 bases. The V end lost 3 bases, the J end lost 6 bases, and 6 bases lay between the germline ends. The CDR3 loop spans 11 amino acids. CDR1 SQVTM and CDR2 ANQGSEA come from the germline V gene. CDR3 protein: CSVDDRNIQYF. The CDR3, as DNA: TGCAGCGTTGATGACAGAAACATTCAGTACTTC.

This clone showed up just once. The J gene is TRBJ2-2, the V gene TRBV27; D possibly matches TRBD1 or TRBD2 (5 bases each). Germline V gives CDR1 MNHEY, CDR2 SMNVEV (reference sequence). Trimming stripped 0 bases from V and 6 bases from J, with 14 bases between. This CDR3 is 16 amino acids long. For the CDR3, the DNA is TGTGCCAGCAGTTTATCGCAGGGCCTGGGAGCCGGGGAGCTGTTTTTT. Residues: CASSLSQGLGAGELFF.

This rearrangement joins TRBV29-1 to TRBJ2-2; 10 positions match TRBD1. The CDR3 covers 13 residues. After removal of 7 bases from V and 4 bases from J, the junction contained 3 bases not matched to a gene. CDR1 SQVTM and CDR2 ANQGSEA come from the germline V gene. DNA of the CDR3: TGCAGCGCGGACAGGGGGGCCACCGGGGAGCTGTTTTTT. It codes for CSADRGATGELFF.

V gene TRBV19 combines with J gene TRBJ2-7, with D perhaps matching TRBD2 (6 bases). The V end lost 5 bases, the J end lost 5 bases, and 19 bases lay between the germline ends. The CDR3 has 15 residues. CDR1 is LNHDA, CDR2 SQIVND, per germline (reference sequence). CDR3 region: CASSSSRLEIDEQYF. CDR3 DNA: TGTGCCAGTAGTTCGTCCCGACTAGAAATCGACGAGCAGTACTTC.